The entry below gives a single T cell receptor (beta chain) sequence along with its context. The antigen remains undetermined. This record comes from a study of cytomegalovirus exposure and HLA in healthy donors. The study's findings and limits: Among TCR beta chains, those listed as cytomegalovirus-associated numbered about 160.

Trimming cost V 1 base and J 7 bases, with 10 bases left between them. Per germline, CDR1 GTSNPN and CDR2 SVGIG (reference sequence). This CDR3 contains 13 residues. The PCR used 60 Vbeta and 13 Jbeta primers. Some clones are missing from TCRdb's copy, which holds only in-frame ones; the method was immunoSEQ multiplex PCR. The table has more than 95,000 clones, approximately 72% seen once; the top ten hold more than 7%. Sequencing input: PBMCs. This chain joins TRBV30 and TRBJ1-4; the D gene is possibly TRBD1 (5 bases). The sequence came from a woman aged 50 to 60 in good health and CMV-seropositive. The CDR3 reads CAWSGWGGEKLFF. For the CDR3, the DNA is TGTGCCTGGAGTGGGTGGGGCGGTGAAAAACTGTTTTTT.